This record concerns one T cell receptor (beta chain) sequence. Amplification used 60 Vbeta primers and 13 Jbeta primers. Profiling relied on immunoSEQ multiplex PCR, and the TCRdb table lists in-frame clones only, not all of them. The sample yields 170,000 or so clones, about 80% seen once. The sample belongs to a study of cytomegalovirus exposure and HLA in healthy donors. Healthy bone marrow donors made up the donor group. The CDR3 spans 18 residues. Trimming took 0 bases from V and 0 from J; bases not matched to a gene: 6. Germline V lookup: CDR1 SGHTA, CDR2 FQGNSA. V usage is TRBV7-2 and J usage is TRBJ2-7; 12 bases map to TRBD2. Sequencing input: PBMCs. The TCR comes from a woman aged 55-75 years in good health and CMV-seropositive. CDR3 DNA sequence: TGTGCCAGCAGCTTAGCGGAACTAGCGGGGGGATTCTCCTACGAGCAGTACTTC. This encodes CASSLAELAGGFSYEQYF.